The 5 T cell receptor beta chains listed next were all sequenced from one sample in a study of blood T cell repertoires in COVID-19. Sequencing used immunoSEQ multiplex PCR; TCRdb keeps in-frame clones, though not all of them. The sample records roughly 300,000 clones, 70% to 90% being singletons. What was sequenced was peripheral blood. The receptors derive from a man aged 18 to 35 with active or convalescent COVID-19.

V usage is TRBV5-5 and J usage is TRBJ1-1; 11 bases line up with TRBD1. The CDR3 runs 20 residues. Germline V lookup: CDR1 SGHKS, CDR2 YYEKEE (reference sequence). J gave up 1 base and V 0 bases, and 14 bases lay outside the gene matches. CDR3 amino acids: CASSLDPLVGTGGENTEAFF. The DNA for the CDR3 is TGTGCCAGCAGCTTGGACCCTTTAGTAGGGACAGGGGGAGAGAACACTGAAGCTTTCTTT.

V usage is TRBV4-2 and J usage is TRBJ1-6; no reliable D call. The ends were cut back, 1 base at V and 3 bases at J, with 16 bases in the middle. Looked up from germline, CDR1 is LGHNA and CDR2 is YNFKEQ. This CDR3 has 18 residues. The CDR3 nucleotides read TGTGCCAGCAGCCAAGGCCCGTCTGAGGGCCTCTATAATTCACCCCTCCACTTT. This codes for CASSQGPSEGLYNSPLHF.

The chain joins TRBV9 to TRBJ2-7; a possible D gene is TRBD1 (5 bases). CDR3 length: 14 amino acids. The germline V gene has CDR1 SGDLS and CDR2 YYNGEE. V gave up 4 bases and J gave up 0 bases, with 11 bases separating them. In DNA form, the CDR3 reads TGTGCCAGCAGCCCCGGACAACTCTCCTACGAGCAGTACTTC. This encodes CASSPGQLSYEQYF.

The rearrangement joins TRBV9 to TRBJ2-7; TRBD1 matches at 8 bases. The V segment lost 4 bases and the J segment 0 bases; nucleotides outside the gene matches: 6. In germline, CDR1 is SGDLS, CDR2 YYNGEE. This CDR3 spans 15 amino acids. This CDR3 reads CASSPGGGSSYEQYF. The CDR3 bases are TGTGCCAGCAGCCCAGGGGGCGGCAGCTCCTACGAGCAGTACTTC.

The chain couples TRBV10-3 to TRBJ1-1; perhaps TRBD1 as D (5 bases). There are 14 residues in the CDR3. V was pared by 6 bases and J by 0 bases, with 11 bases between. Germline CDR1 ENHRY, CDR2 SYGVKD. The chain's CDR3 is CAIRSDSVNTEAFF. In DNA, the CDR3 is TGTGCCATCAGATCCGACAGTGTGAACACTGAAGCTTTCTTT.